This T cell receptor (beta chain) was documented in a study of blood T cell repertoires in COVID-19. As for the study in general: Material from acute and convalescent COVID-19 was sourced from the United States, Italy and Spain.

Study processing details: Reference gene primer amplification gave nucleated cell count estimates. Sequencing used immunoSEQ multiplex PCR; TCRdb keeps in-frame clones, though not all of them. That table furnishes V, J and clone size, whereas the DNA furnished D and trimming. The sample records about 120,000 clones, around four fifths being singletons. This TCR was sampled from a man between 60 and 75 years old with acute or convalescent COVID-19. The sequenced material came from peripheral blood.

The CDR3 loop is CASGRVLYWDTF. The DNA for the CDR3 is TGTGCCAGCGGCAGGGTCCTCTATTGGGACACCTTC. The J gene is TRBJ1-2, the V gene TRBV2, with D maybe TRBD1 (5 bases). Germline CDR1 SNHLY, CDR2 FYNNEI. The CDR3 extends over 12 amino acids. V was clipped by 8 bases and J by 12 bases, with 19 bases between them.